This T cell receptor beta chain was sequenced during a study of blood T cell repertoires in COVID-19. The overall study: The United States, Italy and Spain provided the acute and convalescent COVID-19 samples. Sources were T cells, B-cell-depleted T cells, or PBMCs; the material itself was cDNA or gDNA.

The authors' processing: Counts of nucleated cells, estimated from reference gene primer amplification, were obtained. The method was immunoSEQ multiplex PCR; TCRdb's version includes in-frame clones alone and lacks a portion of them. That table gives V, J and clone size, and the DNA gave D and trimming. This table holds around 60,000 clones, approximately 88% found once. J lost 5 bases, V lost 4 bases, and 6 bases had no gene match. CDR1 is SGHNT and CDR2 is YYREEE in the germline V gene (reference sequence). There are 15 residues in the CDR3. Seattle-derived patients entered the study during active infection and were followed longitudinally.

The genes are TRBV5-4 and TRBJ1-4; 9 bases match TRBD1. Specimen: peripheral blood. This receptor was taken from a man in his sixties with COVID-19, enrolled during active disease. In DNA form, the CDR3 reads TGTGCCAGCAGCGGCCGGACAGGGGAAAATGAAAAACTGTTTTTT. This translates into CASSGRTGENEKLFF.